This TCR beta chain originates from a study of technical replicates of blood from a few donors. Germline V lookup: CDR1 SGHKS, CDR2 YYEKEE (reference sequence). This CDR3 has 16 amino acids. V lost 2 bases to trimming and J lost 3 bases; unmatched junction nucleotides: 4. Measured with immunoSEQ multiplex PCR; TCRdb has only the in-frame clones, and not every one. The sample carries 65,000 to 90,000 clones, roughly nine tenths recorded once. Specimen: T cells isolated from PBMCs. The gene calls are TRBV5-5 and TRBJ2-1, with 11 positions matching TRBD2. The sequence was collected from a human donor in good health. The CDR3 spells CASSFLTSGSYNEQFF. The DNA of the CDR3 is TGTGCCAGCAGCTTCCTCACTAGCGGGAGCTACAATGAGCAGTTCTTC.